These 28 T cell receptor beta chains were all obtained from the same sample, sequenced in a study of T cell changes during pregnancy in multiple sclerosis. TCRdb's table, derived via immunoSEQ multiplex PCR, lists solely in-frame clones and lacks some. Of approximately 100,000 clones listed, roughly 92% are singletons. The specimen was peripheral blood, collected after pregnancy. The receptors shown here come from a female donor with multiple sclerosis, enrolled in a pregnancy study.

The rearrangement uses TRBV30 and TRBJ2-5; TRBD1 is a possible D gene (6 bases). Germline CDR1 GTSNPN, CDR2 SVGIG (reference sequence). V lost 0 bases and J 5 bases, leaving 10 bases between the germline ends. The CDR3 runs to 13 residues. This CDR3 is CAWSVAGVETQYF. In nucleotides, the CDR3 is TGTGCCTGGAGTGTGGCAGGGGTGGAGACCCAGTACTTC. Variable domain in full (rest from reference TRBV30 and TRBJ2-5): SQTIHQWPATLVQPVGSPLSLECTVEGTSNPNLYWYRQAAGRGLQLLFYSVGIGQISSEVPQNLSASRPQDRQFILSSKKLLLSDSGFYLCAWSVAGVETQYFGPGTRLLVL.

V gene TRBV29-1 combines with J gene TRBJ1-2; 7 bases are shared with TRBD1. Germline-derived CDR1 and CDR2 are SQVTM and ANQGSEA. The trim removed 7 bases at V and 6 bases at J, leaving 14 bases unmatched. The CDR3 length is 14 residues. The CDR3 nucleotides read TGCAGCGCCCCTGAAGCGGGCACAGGGGATGGCTACACCTTC. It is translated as CSAPEAGTGDGYTF.

The CDR3 sequence is CSVVGRDRFGNGYTF. CDR3 coding DNA: TGCAGCGTTGTGGGCAGGGATCGGTTCGGTAATGGCTACACCTTC. The V gene is TRBV29-1, the J gene TRBJ1-2, with a weak D call TRBD1 (5 bases). There are 15 residues in the CDR3. The germline gives CDR1 SQVTM, CDR2 ANQGSEA. The V gene lost 4 bases and the J gene lost 6 bases, with 21 bases spanning the gap. The entire variable domain, with the rest obtained from reference TRBV29-1 and TRBJ1-2, is as follows: SAVISQKPSRDICQRGTSLTIQCQVDSQVTMMFWYRQQPGQSLTLIATANQGSEATYESGFVIDKFPISRPNLTFSTLTVSNMSPEDSSIYLCSVVGRDRFGNGYTFGSGTRLTVV.

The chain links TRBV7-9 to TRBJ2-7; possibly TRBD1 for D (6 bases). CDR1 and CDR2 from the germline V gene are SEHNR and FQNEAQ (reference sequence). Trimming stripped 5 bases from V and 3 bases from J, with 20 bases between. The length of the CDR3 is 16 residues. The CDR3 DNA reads TGTGCCAGCAGCCCCGATACAGGGAAGAAATTCTACGAGCAGTACTTC. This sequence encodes CASSPDTGKKFYEQYF.

The CDR3, as DNA: TGTGCCAGCAGTTCTGACAGGGGGCGCGAAGAGACCCAGTACTTC. This translates into CASSSDRGREETQYF. This chain connects TRBV6-1 to TRBJ2-5, with 10 bases aligning to TRBD1. The trim removed 5 bases at V and 3 bases at J, leaving 6 bases unmatched. This CDR3 is 15 amino acids long. CDR1 and CDR2 (germline): MNHNS, SASEGT.

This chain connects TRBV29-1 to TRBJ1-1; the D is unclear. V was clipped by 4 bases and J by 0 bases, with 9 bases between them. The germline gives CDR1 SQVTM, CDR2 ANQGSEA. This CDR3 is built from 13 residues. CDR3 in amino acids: CSVAGLMNTEAFF. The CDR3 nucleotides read TGCAGCGTTGCCGGACTTATGAACACTGAAGCTTTCTTT.

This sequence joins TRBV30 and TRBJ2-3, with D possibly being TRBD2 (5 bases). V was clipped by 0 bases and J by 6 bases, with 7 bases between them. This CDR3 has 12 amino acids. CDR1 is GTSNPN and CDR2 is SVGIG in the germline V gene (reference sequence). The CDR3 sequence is CAWSVLADTQYF. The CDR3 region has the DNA TGTGCCTGGAGTGTCTTAGCGGATACGCAGTATTTT.

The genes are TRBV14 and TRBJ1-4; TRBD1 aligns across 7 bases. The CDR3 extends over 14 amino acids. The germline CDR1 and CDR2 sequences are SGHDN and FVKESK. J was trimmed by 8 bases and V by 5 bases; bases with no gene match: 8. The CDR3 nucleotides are TGTGCCAGCAGCTCTCGACAGGGTTGGGAAAAACTGTTTTTT. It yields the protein CASSSRQGWEKLFF.

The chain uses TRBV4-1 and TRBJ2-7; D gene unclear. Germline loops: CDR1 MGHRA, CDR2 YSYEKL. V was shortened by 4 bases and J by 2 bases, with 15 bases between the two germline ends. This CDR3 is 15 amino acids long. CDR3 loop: CASSPLPGSAYEQYF. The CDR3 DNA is TGCGCCAGCAGCCCTCTCCCCGGGTCTGCCTACGAGCAGTACTTC.

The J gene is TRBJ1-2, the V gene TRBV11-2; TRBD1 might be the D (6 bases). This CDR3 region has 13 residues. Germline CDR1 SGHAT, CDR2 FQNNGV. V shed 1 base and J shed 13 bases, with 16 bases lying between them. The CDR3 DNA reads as TGTGCCAGCAGCTTAGGACAACAGGGCGGTAGCACCTTC. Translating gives CASSLGQQGGSTF.

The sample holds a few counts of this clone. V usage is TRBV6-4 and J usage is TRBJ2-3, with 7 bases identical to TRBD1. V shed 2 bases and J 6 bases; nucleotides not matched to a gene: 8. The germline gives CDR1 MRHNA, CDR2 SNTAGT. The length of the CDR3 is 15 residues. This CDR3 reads CASSDRGQAMDTQYF. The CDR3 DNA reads TGTGCCAGCAGTGACAGAGGACAGGCGATGGATACGCAGTATTTT.

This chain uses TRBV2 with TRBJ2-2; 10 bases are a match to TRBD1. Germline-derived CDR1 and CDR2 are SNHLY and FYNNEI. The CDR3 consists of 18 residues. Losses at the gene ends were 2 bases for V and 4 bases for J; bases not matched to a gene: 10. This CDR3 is CASSEFMDRGVFTGELFF. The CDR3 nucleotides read TGTGCCAGCAGTGAATTCATGGACAGGGGGGTTTTCACCGGGGAGCTGTTTTTT. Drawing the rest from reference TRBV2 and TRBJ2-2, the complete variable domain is EPEVTQTPSHQVTQMGQEVILRCVPISNHLYFYWYRQILGQKVEFLVSFYNNEISEKSEIFDDQFSVERPDGSNFTLKIRSTKLEDSAMYFCASSEFMDRGVFTGELFFGEGSRLTVL.

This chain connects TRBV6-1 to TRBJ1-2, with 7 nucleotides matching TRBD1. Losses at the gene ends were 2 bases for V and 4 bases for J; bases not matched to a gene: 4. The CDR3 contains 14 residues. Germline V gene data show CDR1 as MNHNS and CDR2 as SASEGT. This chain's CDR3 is CASSERGLTYGYTF. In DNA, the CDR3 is TGTGCCAGCAGTGAAAGGGGGCTAACCTATGGCTACACCTTC.

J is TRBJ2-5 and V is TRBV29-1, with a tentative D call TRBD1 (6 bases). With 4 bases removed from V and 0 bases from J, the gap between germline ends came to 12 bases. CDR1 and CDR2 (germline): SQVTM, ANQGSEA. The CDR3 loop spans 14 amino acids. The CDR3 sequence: CSVVVQGNQETQYF. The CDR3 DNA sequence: TGCAGCGTTGTTGTCCAGGGGAACCAAGAGACCCAGTACTTC. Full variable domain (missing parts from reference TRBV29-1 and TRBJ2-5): SAVISQKPSRDICQRGTSLTIQCQVDSQVTMMFWYRQQPGQSLTLIATANQGSEATYESGFVIDKFPISRPNLTFSTLTVSNMSPEDSSIYLCSVVVQGNQETQYFGPGTRLLVL.

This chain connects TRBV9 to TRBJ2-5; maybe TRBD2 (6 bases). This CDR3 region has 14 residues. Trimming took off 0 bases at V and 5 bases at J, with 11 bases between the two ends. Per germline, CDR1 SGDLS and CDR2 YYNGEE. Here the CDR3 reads CASSVGGEWETQYF. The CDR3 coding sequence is TGTGCCAGCAGCGTAGGGGGGGAGTGGGAGACCCAGTACTTC.

This chain's CDR3 is CSALAGDPNQPQHF. In nucleotides, the CDR3 is TGCAGCGCCCTGGCGGGGGACCCGAATCAGCCCCAGCATTTT. This chain links TRBV29-1 with TRBJ1-5; a weak D match, TRBD1 (5 bases). Germline CDR1 is SQVTM and CDR2 is ANQGSEA. V was pared by 7 bases and J by 4 bases, with 17 bases between. The CDR3 has 14 residues.

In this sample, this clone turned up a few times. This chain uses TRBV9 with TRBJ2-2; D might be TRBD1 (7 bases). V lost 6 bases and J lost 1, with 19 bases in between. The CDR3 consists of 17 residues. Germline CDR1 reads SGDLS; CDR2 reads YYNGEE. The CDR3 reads CASTTPRGTENTGELFF. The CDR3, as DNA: TGTGCCAGCACCACTCCTCGGGGGACAGAGAACACCGGGGAGCTGTTTTTT.

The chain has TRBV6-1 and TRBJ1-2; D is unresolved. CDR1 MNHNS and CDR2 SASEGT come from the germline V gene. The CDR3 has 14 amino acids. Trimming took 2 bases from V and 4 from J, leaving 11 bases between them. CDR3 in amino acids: CASSESVAGYGYTF. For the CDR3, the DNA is TGTGCCAGCAGTGAATCTGTGGCAGGCTATGGCTACACCTTC.

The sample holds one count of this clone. The CDR3 nucleotides read TGTGCCATCGGAGTAGCGGGGGGAAAGAGGGACAATGAGCAGTTCTTC. Translation: CAIGVAGGKRDNEQFF. The rearrangement uses TRBV10-3 and TRBJ2-1, with TRBD2 matching over 10 bases. The V and J ends lost 8 bases and 5 bases, in that order; junction bases with no gene match: 12. The CDR3 totals 16 residues. CDR1 is ENHRY, CDR2 SYGVKD, per germline.

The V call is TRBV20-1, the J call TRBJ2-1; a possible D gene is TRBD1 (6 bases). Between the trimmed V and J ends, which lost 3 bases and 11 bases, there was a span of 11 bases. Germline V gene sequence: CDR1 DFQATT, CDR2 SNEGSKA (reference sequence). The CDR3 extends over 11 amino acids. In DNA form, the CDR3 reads TGCAGTGCTAGCCCGACAGGCCAGCAGTTCTTC. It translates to CSASPTGQQFF.

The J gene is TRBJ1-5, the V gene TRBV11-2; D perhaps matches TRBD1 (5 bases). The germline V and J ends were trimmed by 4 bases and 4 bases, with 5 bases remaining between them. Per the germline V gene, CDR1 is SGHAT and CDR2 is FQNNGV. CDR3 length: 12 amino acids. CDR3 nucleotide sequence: TGTGCCAGCAGCTCAGGGAATCAGCCCCAGCATTTT. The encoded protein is CASSSGNQPQHF.

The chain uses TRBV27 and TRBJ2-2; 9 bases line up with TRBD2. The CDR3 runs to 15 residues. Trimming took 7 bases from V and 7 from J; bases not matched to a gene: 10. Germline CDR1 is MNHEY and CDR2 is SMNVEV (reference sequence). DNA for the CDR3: TGTGCCAGCACTCACTCTAGCGGGGCTATCGGGGAGCTGTTTTTT. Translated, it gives CASTHSSGAIGELFF.

The CDR3, as DNA: TGTGCCAGCAGCCTAAGAGGAGGGGGGGTAAATGAGCAGTTCTTC. Encoded protein: CASSLRGGGVNEQFF. The gene calls are TRBV7-9 and TRBJ2-1; D is perhaps TRBD2 (7 bases). Trimming shortened V by 5 bases and J by 7 bases, and 18 bases separated the two germline ends. In germline, CDR1 is SEHNR, CDR2 FQNEAQ (reference sequence). This CDR3 comprises 15 residues.

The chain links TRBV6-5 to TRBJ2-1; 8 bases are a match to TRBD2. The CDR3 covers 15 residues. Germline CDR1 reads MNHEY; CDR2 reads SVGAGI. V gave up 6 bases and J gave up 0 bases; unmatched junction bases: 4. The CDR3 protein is CASSHLAGSYNEQFF. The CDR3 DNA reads TGTGCCAGCAGCCACCTAGCGGGCTCCTACAATGAGCAGTTCTTC.

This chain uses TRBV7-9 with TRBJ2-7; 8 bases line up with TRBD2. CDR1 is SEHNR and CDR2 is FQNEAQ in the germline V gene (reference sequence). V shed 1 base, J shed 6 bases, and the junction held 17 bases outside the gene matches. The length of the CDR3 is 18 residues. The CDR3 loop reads CASSLGGWGQRGYSEQYF. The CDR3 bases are TGTGCCAGCAGCTTAGGGGGTTGGGGCCAGCGGGGGTATTCCGAGCAGTACTTC. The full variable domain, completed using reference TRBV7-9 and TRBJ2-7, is DTGVSQNPRHKITKRGQNVTFRCDPISEHNRLYWYRQTLGQGPEFLTYFQNEAQLEKSRLLSDRFSAERPKGSFSTLEIQRTEQGDSAMYLCASSLGGWGQRGYSEQYFGPGTRLTVT.

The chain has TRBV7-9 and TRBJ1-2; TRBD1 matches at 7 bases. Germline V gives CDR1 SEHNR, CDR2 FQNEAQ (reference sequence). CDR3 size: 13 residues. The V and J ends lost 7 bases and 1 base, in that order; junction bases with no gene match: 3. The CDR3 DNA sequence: TGTGCCAGCAACAGGGGCAGTAACTATGGCTACACCTTC. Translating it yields CASNRGSNYGYTF.

The CDR3 sequence: CASRGLDNQPQHF. The CDR3 DNA reads TGCGCCAGCAGAGGACTCGACAATCAGCCCCAGCATTTT. This chain joins TRBV4-1 and TRBJ1-5; D gene unclear. Trimming took 6 bases from V and 3 from J, leaving 9 bases between them. This CDR3 has 13 residues. Germline V gene data show CDR1 as MGHRA and CDR2 as YSYEKL.

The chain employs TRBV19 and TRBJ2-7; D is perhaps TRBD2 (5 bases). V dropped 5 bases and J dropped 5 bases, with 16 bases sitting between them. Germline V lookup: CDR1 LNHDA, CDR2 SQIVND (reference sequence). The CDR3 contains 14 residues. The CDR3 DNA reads TGTGCCAGTAGTCCCGGACTGACCCTAAACGAGCAGTACTTC. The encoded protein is CASSPGLTLNEQYF. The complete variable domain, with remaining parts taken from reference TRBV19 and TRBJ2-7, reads DGGITQSPKYLFRKEGQNVTLSCEQNLNHDAMYWYRQDPGQGLRLIYYSQIVNDFQKGDIAEGYSVSREKKESFPLTVTSAQKNPTAFYLCASSPGLTLNEQYFGPGTRLTVT.